The sequence of this T cell receptor beta chain was determined in a study of regulatory T cells in long-lasting Graves disease. Points from the study as a whole: Having only a small sample size may have limited accuracy. Persistent patients shared more public clonotypes (approximately 2,700) than newly diagnosed patients (under 1,000).

Germline CDR1 reads SGHAT; CDR2 reads FQNNGV. V was clipped by 0 bases and J by 7 bases, with 19 bases between them. The CDR3 consists of 16 residues. Time point described: persistent/refractory GD, antithyroid drugs over 5 years with positive TRAb. PBMC RNA was the source of the TCR library. This clonotype was seen more than once but under ten times. No antigen is known for it. For TCR beta, libraries came from iRepertoire HTBI primers and Arm-PCR of CDR3 regions. TCRdb used MiXCR to reprocess the multiplex PCR reads, holding one entry per CDR3 protein. Among about 450,000 distinct CDR3 sequences listed, about a quarter were seen once.

Here the sequenced sample was peripheral blood mononuclear cells (PBMCs), taken when the disease was refractory, from a patient treated with antithyroid drugs. The TCR was taken from a female donor with Graves disease. The chain uses TRBV11-2 and TRBJ2-7; perhaps TRBD2 as D (6 bases). CDR3 region: CASSLEISGWTWEQYF. CDR3 in DNA: TGTGCCAGCAGCTTAGAGATTAGCGGATGGACTTGGGAGCAGTACTTC.